This T cell receptor beta chain was captured by sequencing in a study of cytomegalovirus exposure and HLA in healthy donors. Amplification used 60 Vbeta primers and 13 Jbeta primers. TCRdb's table, derived via immunoSEQ multiplex PCR, lists solely in-frame clones and lacks some. The sample lists approximately 38,000 clones, more than 65% occurring once. This CDR3 is built from 12 residues. Trimming took off 1 base at V and 7 bases at J, with 8 bases between the two ends. Germline V gene data show CDR1 as SGDLS and CDR2 as YYNGEE. Whole-study results and caveats: As a later analysis showed, a missense DCLRE1C variant was linked to trimming of TCR beta V- and J-genes.

In the case of this clone: The antigen remains undetermined.

The genes are TRBV9 and TRBJ2-5, with a possible D match to TRBD1 (7 bases). The sequence was obtained from a woman aged 18-35 years in good health and CMV-seronegative. Sequences were obtained from PBMCs. CDR3: CASSVQGGTQYF. The DNA of the CDR3 is TGTGCCAGCAGCGTACAGGGGGGGACCCAGTACTTC.